Listed below are T cell receptor beta chains from one sample, sequenced in a study of shared clonotypes between healthy human individuals. TCRdb's copy holds only in-frame clones and misses some; the assay was immunoSEQ multiplex PCR. The sample includes roughly 2.1 million clones, roughly 91% of them seen just once. Source material: naive CD8+ T cells from PBMCs. Receptors were obtained from a man between 18 and 29 years old in good health. Some clones in this sample may be carry-over from other donors' samples. Both conserved end residues are part of each CDR3. A D gene is named only where the DNA matches it firmly. The size entry is marked missing in some rows and otherwise reads once, few, many or a size class.

J: TRBJ2-1
V: TRBV7-9
size: .
D: TRBD1
DNA: TGTGCCAGCCGCCGGGACAGGGAGCAGTTCTTC
CDR3: CASRRDREQFF

J: TRBJ2-7
V: TRBV10-3
size: .
D: .
DNA: TGTGCCATCAGCGACCGGGGAAGTTACGAGCAGTACTTC
CDR3: CAISDRGSYEQYF

J: TRBJ1-1
V: TRBV6-5
size: .
D: .
DNA: TGTGCCAGCAGTTACTCGAACGGAAAAATGAACACTGAAGCTTTCTTT
CDR3: CASSYSNGKMNTEAFF

J: TRBJ1-4
V: TRBV7-6
size: once
D: TRBD1
DNA: TGTGCCAGCAGCTTACTCCGGGACAGGGGGCCTGGTGAAAAACTGTTTTTT
CDR3: CASSLLRDRGPGEKLFF

J: TRBJ1-2
V: TRBV5-4
size: .
D: .
DNA: TGTGCCAGCAGTGAGACCCCAGCAGAAAACTATGGCTACACCTTC
CDR3: CASSETPAENYGYTF

J: TRBJ2-7
V: TRBV2
size: .
D: TRBD1
DNA: TGTGCCAGCAGTGGGGACAGGGGTAGCGCCTACGAGCAGTACTTC
CDR3: CASSGDRGSAYEQYF

J: TRBJ2-7
V: TRBV28
size: .
D: .
DNA: TGTGCCAGCAGTTTGGGCCAGGGTCCCTACGAGCAGTACTTC
CDR3: CASSLGQGPYEQYF

J: TRBJ2-2
V: TRBV6-6
size: .
D: .
DNA: TGTGCCAGCAGTTCATTAGCTTCTGGGGAGCTGTTTTTT
CDR3: CASSSLASGELFF

J: TRBJ2-2
V: TRBV7-6
size: .
D: TRBD1
DNA: TGTGCCAGCAGCAAGACAGGGCAACCCGCCGGGGAGCTGTTTTTT
CDR3: CASSKTGQPAGELFF

J: TRBJ2-5
V: TRBV11-2
size: .
D: .
DNA: TGTGCCAGCAGCTTAGTACCAGCCGGCAAAGAGACCCAGTACTTC
CDR3: CASSLVPAGKETQYF

J: TRBJ1-2
V: TRBV6-4
size: .
D: .
DNA: TGTGCCAGCAGTGACTCGTGGCAGGTGGCTGGCTACACCTTC
CDR3: CASSDSWQVAGYTF

J: TRBJ1-1
V: TRBV13
size: once
D: .
DNA: TGTGCCGGTAGGGAACGTGGGGACACTGAAGCTTTCTTT
CDR3: CAGRERGDTEAFF

J: TRBJ2-3
V: TRBV2
size: .
D: TRBD2
DNA: TGTGCCAGCAGTGGGTCGACCCGGGACTATATCACAGATACGCAGTATTTT
CDR3: CASSGSTRDYITDTQYF

J: TRBJ1-5
V: TRBV4-3
size: .
D: .
DNA: TGCGCCAGCAGCCTGACGGCTCCTAATCAGCCCCAGCATTTT
CDR3: CASSLTAPNQPQHF

J: TRBJ2-3
V: TRBV19
size: once
D: .
DNA: TGTGCCAGTAGTCCAAGGGACGGACTCACAGATACGCAGTATTTT
CDR3: CASSPRDGLTDTQYF

J: TRBJ2-2
V: TRBV15
size: .
D: TRBD1
DNA: TGTGCCACCAGCCAGAGGGACAGTCCCACCGGGGAGCTGTTTTTT
CDR3: CATSQRDSPTGELFF

J: TRBJ2-2
V: TRBV11-2
size: .
D: TRBD2
DNA: TGTGCCAGCAGCTTAATACCTCCCGGGGCGGGGGTCACCGGGGAGCTGTTTTTT
CDR3: CASSLIPPGAGVTGELFF

J: TRBJ2-7
V: TRBV19
size: .
D: .
DNA: TGTGCCAGTAGTATCTCCGCATTGACTATCGACCCCTACGAGCAGTACTTC
CDR3: CASSISALTIDPYEQYF

J: TRBJ1-3
V: TRBV6-1
size: .
D: .
DNA: TGTGCCAGCAGTGCCCTAGGGGTCGGAAACACCATATATTTT
CDR3: CASSALGVGNTIYF

J: TRBJ2-2
V: TRBV27
size: .
D: .
DNA: TGTGCCAGCAGTACCTATCTGGGGGTTGGCACCGGGGAGCTGTTTTTT
CDR3: CASSTYLGVGTGELFF

J: TRBJ2-6
V: TRBV27
size: .
D: .
DNA: TGTGCCAGCCGTCCCTCTGGGGCCAACGTCCTGACTTTC
CDR3: CASRPSGANVLTF

J: TRBJ2-7
V: TRBV7-9
size: .
D: TRBD2
DNA: TGTGCCAGCAGCGCGGGGACTAGCGGGAGGAACTCGGCCTACGAGCAGTACTTC
CDR3: CASSAGTSGRNSAYEQYF

J: TRBJ1-1
V: TRBV27
size: .
D: .
DNA: TGTGCCAGCAGTTTACGGGGGGGTTCGAACACTGAAGCTTTCTTT
CDR3: CASSLRGGSNTEAFF

J: TRBJ2-1
V: TRBV14
size: .
D: TRBD2
DNA: TGTGCCAGCAGCCAGGGTAGCGGGAGCTCCTACAATGAGCAGTTCTTC
CDR3: CASSQGSGSSYNEQFF

J: TRBJ2-7
V: TRBV6-1
size: .
D: TRBD2
DNA: TGTGCCAGCAGTGAGGCCCCCTGGCGGGAGAACTCCCACGAGCAGTACTTC
CDR3: CASSEAPWRENSHEQYF

J: TRBJ2-4
V: TRBV7-8
size: .
D: .
DNA: TGTGCCAGCAGCCTCCCCGGGACACTACTAGCCAAAAACATTCAGTACTTC
CDR3: CASSLPGTLLAKNIQYF

J: TRBJ1-2
V: TRBV7-9
size: .
D: .
DNA: TGTGCCAGCAGCTTGGAAGGGGACTTTAACTATGGCTACACCTTC
CDR3: CASSLEGDFNYGYTF

J: TRBJ2-7
V: TRBV27
size: .
D: .
DNA: TGTGCCAGCAGTCCCTTATTCAAGGGCCAAGCCTACGAGCAGTACTTC
CDR3: CASSPLFKGQAYEQYF

J: TRBJ2-1
V: TRBV7-6
size: .
D: .
DNA: TGTGCCAGCAGCTTAAGCGAGTTTGGGTACAATGAGCAGTTCTTC
CDR3: CASSLSEFGYNEQFF

J: TRBJ2-7
V: TRBV28
size: .
D: .
DNA: TGTGCCATCGGGGGTTACGAGCAGTACTTC
CDR3: CAIGGYEQYF

J: TRBJ1-2
V: TRBV13
size: .
D: .
DNA: TGTGCCAGCAGCTATAACAGGGCCGCTCAGTATGGCTACACCTTC
CDR3: CASSYNRAAQYGYTF

J: TRBJ2-1
V: TRBV7-2
size: once
D: .
DNA: TGTGCCAGCAGCTCAGATGGCGGTCCTGTGGGGAATGAGCAGTTCTTC
CDR3: CASSSDGGPVGNEQFF

J: TRBJ1-2
V: TRBV14
size: .
D: TRBD1
DNA: TGTGCCAGCAGCCATAACAGGGGAGGTGGCTATGGCTACACCTTC
CDR3: CASSHNRGGGYGYTF

J: TRBJ1-5
V: TRBV27
size: .
D: .
DNA: TGTGCCAGCAGTCCCAGGGGAACAGCGCTGGGTCAGCCCCAGCATTTT
CDR3: CASSPRGTALGQPQHF

J: TRBJ2-5
V: TRBV11-1
size: .
D: .
DNA: TGTGCCAGCAGCCAGGAATCAGGGGGGTCTGGAGAGACCCAGTACTTC
CDR3: CASSQESGGSGETQYF

J: TRBJ2-1
V: TRBV28
size: .
D: TRBD2
DNA: TGTGCCAGCAGCCGTCCCGGGACTAGACTAAATGAGCAGTTCTTC
CDR3: CASSRPGTRLNEQFF

J: TRBJ2-7
V: TRBV27
size: .
D: TRBD2
DNA: TGTGCCAGCAGTCTCTATCCCGGGACTAGTGATGCCGAGCAGTACTTC
CDR3: CASSLYPGTSDAEQYF

J: TRBJ2-2
V: TRBV19
size: .
D: .
DNA: TGTGCCAGTACCTCGACTGGGGGCCGGGGCTTGTTTTTT
CDR3: CASTSTGGRGLFF

J: TRBJ2-5
V: TRBV6-6
size: .
D: TRBD1
DNA: TGTGCCAGCAGTTACTCCCCCACAGGGGGCGGAGAGACCCAGTACTTC
CDR3: CASSYSPTGGGETQYF

J: TRBJ2-7
V: TRBV9
size: once
D: .
DNA: TGTGCCAGCAGCCAAGGGGACTGGAACTACGAGCAGTACTTC
CDR3: CASSQGDWNYEQYF

J: TRBJ2-1
V: TRBV9
size: .
D: TRBD2
DNA: TGTGCCAGCAGCGTAGGCGCTAGCGGCTACAATGAGCAGTTCTTC
CDR3: CASSVGASGYNEQFF

J: TRBJ1-4
V: TRBV7-6
size: .
D: .
DNA: TGTGCCAGCAGCTCGAGCAGAAACTTTAATGAAAAACTGTTTTTT
CDR3: CASSSSRNFNEKLFF

J: TRBJ2-1
V: TRBV9
size: once
D: .
DNA: TGTGCCAGCAGCGTAATGAGGGTTTCTGAGCAGTTCTTC
CDR3: CASSVMRVSEQFF

J: TRBJ2-1
V: TRBV5-1
size: .
D: .
DNA: TGCGCCAGCAGCCCCCGGGGAGTGACGCATGAGCAGTTCTTC
CDR3: CASSPRGVTHEQFF

J: TRBJ2-2
V: TRBV5-1
size: once
D: .
DNA: TGCGCCAGCAGCTTGGTGTACGGGGCAGGGGAGCTGTTTTTT
CDR3: CASSLVYGAGELFF

J: TRBJ2-7
V: TRBV27
size: .
D: .
DNA: TGTGCCAGCAGTTTACGGTTCCCCTACGAGCAGTACTTC
CDR3: CASSLRFPYEQYF

J: TRBJ2-3
V: TRBV5-1
size: .
D: TRBD1
DNA: TGCGCCAGCAGCCTAGACAGGGTGAGCACAGATACGCAGTATTTT
CDR3: CASSLDRVSTDTQYF

J: TRBJ2-3
V: TRBV28
size: .
D: .
DNA: TGTGCCAGCAATACCGCCGGGCGGAAAGATACGCAGTATTTT
CDR3: CASNTAGRKDTQYF

J: TRBJ2-7
V: TRBV4-1
size: .
D: TRBD2
DNA: TGCGCCAGCAGCGAAGCGGGGGACAAGTTTCTCGAGCAGTACTTC
CDR3: CASSEAGDKFLEQYF

J: TRBJ2-3
V: TRBV7-8
size: .
D: .
DNA: TGTGCCAGCAGCTTAGGGGCAGTGGGATTTAGCACAGATACGCAGTATTTT
CDR3: CASSLGAVGFSTDTQYF

J: TRBJ1-4
V: TRBV9
size: .
D: TRBD1
DNA: TGTGCCAGCAGCGGCCGGGACAGGGGATTTAATGAAAAACTGTTTTTT
CDR3: CASSGRDRGFNEKLFF

J: TRBJ2-5
V: TRBV18
size: .
D: .
DNA: TGTGCCAGCTCACCACGCCCCAGGGGAGGGGGAGAGACCCAGTACTTC
CDR3: CASSPRPRGGGETQYF

J: TRBJ2-1
V: TRBV27
size: .
D: .
DNA: TGTGCCAGCAGTTTAGGGGCTGTGGGGTGGAATGAGCAGTTCTTC
CDR3: CASSLGAVGWNEQFF